These 8 T cell receptor beta chains were all obtained from the same sample, sequenced in a study of blood T cell repertoires in COVID-19. The data were produced by immunoSEQ multiplex PCR, yet TCRdb's version contains in-frame clones alone and is incomplete. Of around 200,000 clones listed, about 86% are singletons. The sequenced sample consisted of peripheral blood. All receptors come from a man between 70 and 80 years old with active or convalescent COVID-19.

The J gene is TRBJ1-1, the V gene TRBV28, with a possible D match to TRBD1 (6 bases). Between the trimmed V and J ends, which lost 2 bases and 6 bases, there was a span of 7 bases. Germline V gene data show CDR1 as MDHEN and CDR2 as SYDVKM. This CDR3 contains 12 residues. CDR3 in DNA: TGTGCCAGCAGTTTAAACAGGGCTGAAGCTTTCTTT. Translated, it gives CASSLNRAEAFF.

There are a few counts of this clone. The rearrangement links TRBV24-1 to TRBJ1-5; D is possibly TRBD1 (6 bases). The length of the CDR3 is 14 residues. Germline CDR1 is KGHDR and CDR2 is SFDVKD. V gave up 8 bases and J gave up 2 bases, with 12 bases separating them. For the CDR3, the DNA is TGTGCCACCAACGGGGGGCTTGGCAATCAGCCCCAGCATTTT. Encoded protein: CATNGGLGNQPQHF.

The chain has TRBV29-1 and TRBJ2-5; possible D gene TRBD1, 5 bases. The CDR3 totals 14 residues. V dropped 5 bases and J dropped 5 bases, with 18 bases sitting between them. Germline V gene lookup returns CDR1 SQVTM and CDR2 ANQGSEA. The CDR3 nucleotides read TGCAGCGTTAGATTACCTACAGGAGTGGAGACCCAGTACTTC. It translates to CSVRLPTGVETQYF.

This rearrangement joins TRBV5-8 to TRBJ2-1; maybe TRBD1 (6 bases). Trimming pared 5 bases from V and 3 bases from J, leaving 15 bases between. Per the germline V gene, CDR1 is SGHTS and CDR2 is YDEGEE. The CDR3 length is 15 residues. The CDR3 DNA follows: TGTGCCAGCAGGCCCAGGGGTACCCGCTACAATGAGCAGTTCTTC. Translating gives CASRPRGTRYNEQFF.

This clone has a single count. The chain is built from TRBV5-4 and TRBJ2-5; TRBD1 aligns across 9 bases. Germline V gives CDR1 SGHNT, CDR2 YYREEE (reference sequence). The CDR3 sequence is 14 residues long. With V trimmed by 5 bases and J by 4 bases, 6 bases remained unmatched. The CDR3 DNA reads TGTGCCAGCAGTGGACAGGGGATTCGAGAGACCCAGTACTTC. It specifies CASSGQGIRETQYF.

The chain couples TRBV18 to TRBJ1-1; tentative D call: TRBD1 (5 bases). Germline values: CDR1 KGHSH, CDR2 LQKENI. Deletions cut 1 base from V and 6 bases from J, with 12 bases between. The CDR3 contains 14 residues. The CDR3 is CASSPLDSHPEAFF. As DNA, the CDR3 is TGTGCCAGCTCACCACTTGACAGTCACCCTGAAGCTTTCTTT.

The genes are TRBV7-3 and TRBJ2-1; tentatively, D is TRBD2 (6 bases). Germline V gene sequence: CDR1 SGHTA, CDR2 FQGTGA. This CDR3 spans 15 amino acids. With 4 bases removed from V and 2 bases from J, the gap between germline ends came to 12 bases. The CDR3 spells CASSSSGGTYNEQFF. In nucleotides, the CDR3 is TGTGCCAGCAGCTCCAGTGGAGGGACCTACAATGAGCAGTTCTTC.

This clone was found once. The genes are TRBV28 and TRBJ1-2, with 7 bases aligning to TRBD1. The germline gives CDR1 MDHEN, CDR2 SYDVKM. J was trimmed by 7 bases and V by 7 bases; bases with no gene match: 9. CDR3 length: 13 residues. The CDR3 is CASTHDRAAGYTF. The CDR3, as DNA: TGTGCCAGCACCCACGACAGGGCGGCTGGCTACACCTTC.